These T cell receptor beta chains were read from a single sample in a study of blood T cell repertoires in COVID-19. TCRdb keeps only in-frame clones here, not all; method: immunoSEQ multiplex PCR. The sample holds 200,000 to 250,000 clones, 86% seen once. Sequenced input: peripheral blood. Source of these receptors: a woman between 50 and 59 years old with COVID-19, enrolled during active disease. The CDR3 runs from the conserved cysteine through the conserved F or W. D genes are given only for firm matches. For some rows the clone size is stated as once, few or many, or as a class when expanded; others skip it.

clone size,V gene,J gene,D gene,CDR3 protein,CDR3 DNA
NA,TRBV5-1,TRBJ1-2,NA,CASSLEGMGYTF,TGCGCCAGCAGCTTGGAGGGGATGGGCTACACCTTC
many,TRBV6-5,TRBJ2-1,TRBD2,CASRSLAGVGHEQFF,TGTGCCAGCAGGTCACTAGCGGGGGTCGGGCATGAGCAGTTCTTC
NA,TRBV27,TRBJ1-5,TRBD1,CASSPGQLNQPQHF,TGTGCCAGCAGTCCGGGACAGCTCAATCAGCCCCAGCATTTT
NA,TRBV4-2,TRBJ1-5,TRBD1,CASSQDRDRDQPQHF,TGTGCCAGCAGCCAAGATCGGGACAGAGATCAGCCCCAGCATTTT
NA,TRBV10-1,TRBJ2-1,NA,CASSEQIFNEQFF,TGCGCCAGCAGTGAACAGATTTTCAATGAGCAGTTCTTC
NA,TRBV11-2,TRBJ2-5,TRBD1,CASSLGGTALLRETQYF,TGTGCCAGCAGCTTAGGGGGGACAGCCCTGTTGCGGGAGACCCAGTACTTC
NA,TRBV11-2,TRBJ2-3,NA,CASSPHLGTSTDTQYF,TGTGCCAGCAGCCCCCACTTAGGGACTAGCACAGATACGCAGTATTTT
NA,TRBV9,TRBJ2-3,TRBD2,CASSVVGGGAVDTQYF,TGTGCCAGCAGCGTAGTCGGCGGGGGGGCCGTAGATACGCAGTATTTT
once,TRBV19,TRBJ1-1,NA,CASSRQRNTEAFF,TGTGCCAGTAGCAGACAGAGGAACACTGAAGCTTTCTTT
NA,TRBV11-2,TRBJ2-1,NA,CASSTRGGDEQFF,TGTGCCAGCAGCACCAGAGGGGGGGATGAGCAGTTCTTC
NA,TRBV6-5,TRBJ2-2,NA,CATRATASNTGELFF,TGTGCCACCCGAGCAACCGCCTCGAACACCGGGGAGCTGTTTTTT
NA,TRBV27,TRBJ1-5,NA,CASSPRQVRMSNQPQHF,TGTGCCAGCAGTCCCCGACAGGTTCGTATGAGCAATCAGCCCCAGCATTTT
NA,TRBV13,TRBJ1-4,NA,CASSGRGTNEKLFF,TGTGCCAGCAGCGGGAGAGGGACTAATGAAAAACTGTTTTTT
NA,TRBV6-4,TRBJ2-1,NA,CASWDFASDEQFF,TGTGCCAGCTGGGACTTCGCCTCGGATGAGCAGTTCTTC
NA,TRBV5-4,TRBJ2-5,TRBD2,CASSLDQRGGLGETQYF,TGTGCCAGCAGCTTGGACCAGCGGGGGGGCCTTGGGGAGACCCAGTACTTC
NA,TRBV19,TRBJ2-1,TRBD2,CASTSRSGGLYNEQFF,TGTGCCAGTACCTCACGGAGCGGGGGGCTCTACAATGAGCAGTTCTTC
NA,TRBV7-9,TRBJ2-1,TRBD1,CASSLRDRGRNEQFF,TGTGCCAGCAGCTTGCGAGACAGGGGCAGGAATGAGCAGTTCTTC
NA,TRBV27,TRBJ2-3,NA,CASSLGGIDTQYF,TGTGCCAGCAGTTTAGGGGGGATAGATACGCAGTATTTT
NA,TRBV11-2,TRBJ2-5,NA,CASSLGGQLYKETQYF,TGTGCCAGCAGCTTAGGGGGGCAGCTCTACAAAGAGACCCAGTACTTC
NA,TRBV19,TRBJ1-1,NA,CASSILSRAGTEAFF,TGTGCCAGTAGTATCCTAAGCAGGGCCGGCACTGAAGCTTTCTTT
NA,TRBV6-5,TRBJ2-1,TRBD2,CATSTTRGAGNEQFF,TGTGCCACCTCTACGACGCGGGGGGCGGGGAATGAGCAGTTCTTC
NA,TRBV5-6,TRBJ1-3,NA,CASSSLSGNTIYF,TGTGCCAGCAGCTCCTTATCTGGAAACACCATATATTTT
NA,TRBV29-1,TRBJ1-1,TRBD1,CSVAGQGWTEAFF,TGCAGCGTCGCCGGACAGGGGTGGACTGAAGCTTTCTTT
few,TRBV7-8,TRBJ1-1,NA,CASSLGQVMNTEAFF,TGTGCCAGCAGCTTAGGACAGGTTATGAACACTGAAGCTTTCTTT
NA,TRBV7-2,TRBJ1-2,NA,CASSSHIYGYTF,TGTGCCAGCAGCTCCCACATCTATGGCTACACCTTC
NA,TRBV3-1/TRBV3-2,TRBJ2-5,NA,CASSRGGETQYF,TGTGCCAGCAGCCGGGGAGGAGAGACCCAGTACTTC
few,TRBV27,TRBJ1-1,NA,CASSLSASAEAFF,TGTGCCAGCAGTTTATCGGCCAGCGCTGAAGCTTTCTTT
NA,TRBV5-6,TRBJ2-1,NA,CASSLGGYNEQFF,TGTGCCAGCAGCTTAGGGGGATACAATGAGCAGTTCTTC
NA,TRBV24-1,TRBJ2-4,TRBD1,CATSEGQGRELGKNIQYF,TGTGCCACCAGTGAAGGACAGGGACGTGAGCTAGGCAAAAACATTCAGTACTTC
NA,TRBV30,TRBJ2-5,NA,CAWSVPETDDQETQYF,TGTGCCTGGAGTGTTCCCGAGACAGACGACCAAGAGACCCAGTACTTC
NA,TRBV24-1,TRBJ1-4,NA,CATSDVEGAYEKLFF,TGTGCCACCAGTGATGTCGAGGGCGCGTACGAAAAACTGTTTTTT
NA,TRBV30,TRBJ2-2,TRBD1,CALRQGINTGELFF,TGTGCCTTAAGACAGGGAATAAACACCGGGGAGCTGTTTTTT
NA,TRBV7-2,TRBJ1-1,NA,CASSLSTGRVLNTEAFF,TGTGCCAGCAGCTTATCTACCGGCAGGGTTTTGAACACTGAAGCTTTCTTT
few,TRBV5-1,TRBJ1-1,NA,CASSIGTLGGMNTEAFF,TGCGCCAGCAGCATCGGGACTCTCGGAGGGATGAACACTGAAGCTTTCTTT
NA,TRBV18,TRBJ2-2,TRBD1,CASSPRSGTGGPGELFF,TGTGCCAGCTCACCGCGTTCCGGGACAGGGGGCCCCGGGGAGCTGTTTTTT